This T cell receptor (beta chain) was captured in a study of blood T cell repertoires in COVID-19. This clone has just one count. This CDR3 comprises 13 residues. The germline V and J ends were trimmed by 3 bases and 3 bases, with 8 bases remaining between them. Assay: immunoSEQ multiplex PCR; the TCRdb copy retains only in-frame clones and omits some. The sample lists 100,000 to 150,000 clones; 75% to 90% were seen once. This sequence originates from a middle-aged man with acute or convalescent COVID-19. This sequence joins TRBV12-3 or TRBV12-4 and TRBJ2-5, with D perhaps TRBD2 (5 bases). What was sequenced was peripheral blood. CDR3 in amino acids: CASSFLGEETQYF. The DNA for the CDR3 is TGTGCCAGCAGTTTCTTGGGAGAAGAGACCCAGTACTTC.